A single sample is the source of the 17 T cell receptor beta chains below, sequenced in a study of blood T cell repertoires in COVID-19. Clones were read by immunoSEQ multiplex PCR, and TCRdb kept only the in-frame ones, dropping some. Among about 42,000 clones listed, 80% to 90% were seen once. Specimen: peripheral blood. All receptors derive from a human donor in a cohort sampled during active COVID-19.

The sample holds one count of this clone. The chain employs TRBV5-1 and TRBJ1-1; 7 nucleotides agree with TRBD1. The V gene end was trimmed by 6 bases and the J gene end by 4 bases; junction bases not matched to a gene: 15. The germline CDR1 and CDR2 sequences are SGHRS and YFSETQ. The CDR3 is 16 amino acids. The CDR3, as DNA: TGCGCCAGCACCCCAGAGGGGGCTGGGTATGGCACTGAAGCTTTCTTT. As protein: CASTPEGAGYGTEAFF.

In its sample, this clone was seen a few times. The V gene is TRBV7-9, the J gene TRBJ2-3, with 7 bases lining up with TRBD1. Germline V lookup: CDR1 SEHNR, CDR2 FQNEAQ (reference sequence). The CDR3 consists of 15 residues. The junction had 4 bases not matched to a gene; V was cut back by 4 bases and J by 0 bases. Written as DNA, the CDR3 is TGTGCCAGCAGCTCAGCCAGGGGGAGCACAGATACGCAGTATTTT. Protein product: CASSSARGSTDTQYF.

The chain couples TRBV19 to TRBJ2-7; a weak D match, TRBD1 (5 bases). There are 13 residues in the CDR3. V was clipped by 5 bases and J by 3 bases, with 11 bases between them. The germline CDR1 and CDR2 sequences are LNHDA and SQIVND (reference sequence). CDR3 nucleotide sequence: TGTGCCAGTAGTCTCTCGACAGACTACGAGCAGTACTTC. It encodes CASSLSTDYEQYF.

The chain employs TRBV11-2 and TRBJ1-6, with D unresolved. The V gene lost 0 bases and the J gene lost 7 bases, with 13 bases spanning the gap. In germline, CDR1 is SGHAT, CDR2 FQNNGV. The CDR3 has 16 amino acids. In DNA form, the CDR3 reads TGTGCCAGCAGCTTAGATACGAACCGAGTAAATTCACCCCTCCACTTT. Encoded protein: CASSLDTNRVNSPLHF. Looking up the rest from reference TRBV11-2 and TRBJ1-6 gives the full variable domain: EAGVAQSPRYKIIEKRQSVAFWCNPISGHATLYWYQQILGQGPKLLIQFQNNGVVDDSQLPKDRFSAERLKGVDSTLKIQPAKLEDSAVYLCASSLDTNRVNSPLHFGNGTRLTVT.

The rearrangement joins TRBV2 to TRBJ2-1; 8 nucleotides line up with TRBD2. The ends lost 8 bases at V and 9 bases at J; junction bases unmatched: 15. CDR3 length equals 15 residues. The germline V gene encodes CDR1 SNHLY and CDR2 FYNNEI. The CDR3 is CASVSREGGGSEQFF. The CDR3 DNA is TGTGCCAGCGTTAGTCGGGAGGGCGGGGGGAGTGAGCAGTTCTTC.

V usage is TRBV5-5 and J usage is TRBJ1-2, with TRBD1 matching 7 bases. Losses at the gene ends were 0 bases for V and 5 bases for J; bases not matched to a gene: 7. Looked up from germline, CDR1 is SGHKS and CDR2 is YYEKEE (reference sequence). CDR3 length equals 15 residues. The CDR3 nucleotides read TGTGCCAGCAGCTTGGGACCAGGGGGTTTTTATGGCTACACCTTC. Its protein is CASSLGPGGFYGYTF.

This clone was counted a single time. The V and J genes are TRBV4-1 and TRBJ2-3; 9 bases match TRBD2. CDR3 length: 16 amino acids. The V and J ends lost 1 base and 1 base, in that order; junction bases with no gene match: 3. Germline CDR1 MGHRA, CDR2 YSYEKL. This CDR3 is CASSQGWTSGTDTQYF. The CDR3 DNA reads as TGCGCCAGCAGCCAAGGTTGGACTAGCGGCACAGATACGCAGTATTTT.

The DNA for the CDR3 is TGTGCCAGCAGCGGGGGGCTAGCGGGAGGGAACCTTCGGTATGAGCAGTTCTTC. Protein product: CASSGGLAGGNLRYEQFF. The V call is TRBV5-5, the J call TRBJ2-1; 12 nucleotides align to TRBD2. The CDR3 consists of 18 residues. Germline CDR1 SGHKS, CDR2 YYEKEE (reference sequence). The junction had 16 bases not matched to a gene; V was cut back by 4 bases and J by 8 bases.

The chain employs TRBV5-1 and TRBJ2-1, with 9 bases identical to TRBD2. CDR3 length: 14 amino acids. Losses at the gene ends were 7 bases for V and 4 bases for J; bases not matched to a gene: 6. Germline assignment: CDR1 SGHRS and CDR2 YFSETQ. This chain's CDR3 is CASSYGLAYNEQFF. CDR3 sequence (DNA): TGCGCCAGCTCTTATGGACTAGCGTACAATGAGCAGTTCTTC.

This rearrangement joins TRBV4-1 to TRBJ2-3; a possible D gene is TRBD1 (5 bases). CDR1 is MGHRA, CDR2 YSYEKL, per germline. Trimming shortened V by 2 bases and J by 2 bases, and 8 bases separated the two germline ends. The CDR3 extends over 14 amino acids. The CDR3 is CASSQSRDTDTQYF. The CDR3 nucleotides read TGCGCCAGCAGCCAAAGCAGGGACACAGATACGCAGTATTTT.

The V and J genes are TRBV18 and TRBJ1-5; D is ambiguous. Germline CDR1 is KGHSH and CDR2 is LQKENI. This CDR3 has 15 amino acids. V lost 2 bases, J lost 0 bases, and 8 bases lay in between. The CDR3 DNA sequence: TGTGCCAGCTCACCATTCCAGGATAGCAATCAGCCCCAGCATTTT. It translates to CASSPFQDSNQPQHF.

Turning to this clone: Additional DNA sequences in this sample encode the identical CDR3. Written as DNA, the CDR3 is TGTGCCAGCAGCTTAGGGGGGGGCGGCTACACCTTC. Amino acid sequence: CASSLGGGGYTF. The gene calls are TRBV7-8 and TRBJ1-2, with D possibly TRBD1 on 6 matching bases. With 1 base removed from V and 8 bases from J, the gap between germline ends came to 8 bases. Germline CDR1 reads SGHVS; CDR2 reads FQNEAQ. The CDR3 extends over 12 amino acids.

The CDR3 loop is CASSLYRQGGTGELFF. The CDR3 nucleotides are TGTGCCAGCAGCTTATACCGACAGGGGGGCACCGGGGAGCTGTTTTTT. The chain combines TRBV7-9 with TRBJ2-2, with 9 bases aligning to TRBD1. The junction had 5 bases not matched to a gene; V was cut back by 2 bases and J by 4 bases. The length of the CDR3 is 16 residues. CDR1 SEHNR and CDR2 FQNEAQ come from the germline V gene (reference sequence).

The CDR3 DNA sequence: TGTGCCAGCAGCTACCTTAACCCACCGGACGAGCAGTACTTC. Translated: CASSYLNPPDEQYF. The V and J genes are TRBV11-2 and TRBJ2-7; D gene unclear. This CDR3 spans 14 amino acids. Germline-derived CDR1 and CDR2 are SGHAT and FQNNGV. Trimming removed 4 bases from V and 5 bases from J, with 15 bases in between.

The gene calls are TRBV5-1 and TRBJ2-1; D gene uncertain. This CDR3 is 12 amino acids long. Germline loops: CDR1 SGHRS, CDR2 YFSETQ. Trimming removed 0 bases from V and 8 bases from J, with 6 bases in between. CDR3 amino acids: CASSLGAYEQFF. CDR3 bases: TGCGCCAGCAGCTTGGGGGCCTATGAGCAGTTCTTC.

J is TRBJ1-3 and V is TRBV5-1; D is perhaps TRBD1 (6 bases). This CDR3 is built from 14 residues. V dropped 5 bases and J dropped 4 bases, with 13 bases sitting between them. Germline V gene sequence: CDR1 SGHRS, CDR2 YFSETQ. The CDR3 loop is CASRGTGIGNTIYF. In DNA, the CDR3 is TGCGCCAGCAGAGGAACAGGGATAGGAAACACCATATATTTT.

CDR3 protein: CASNPTGGSRPQHF. CDR3 in DNA: TGTGCCAGCAACCCGACAGGGGGGTCCCGGCCCCAGCATTTT. The rearrangement uses TRBV5-5 and TRBJ1-5; 9 bases match TRBD1. The CDR3 contains 14 residues. V lost 6 bases and J lost 9; bases outside the gene matches: 10. Germline V CDR1 and CDR2: SGHKS, YYEKEE (reference sequence).